Described below is a single T cell receptor beta chain sequence and its context. The data were taken from a study of blood T cell repertoires in COVID-19. At the level of the study: Collection of acute and convalescent COVID-19 samples took place in the United States, Italy and Spain. PBMCs, B-cell-depleted T cells, or T cells were the source of the cDNA or gDNA that made up the material.

Germline loops: CDR1 LNHNV, CDR2 YYDKDF (reference sequence). CDR3 length: 19 amino acids. V lost 4 bases, J lost 6 bases, and 21 bases stayed unmatched. Some clones are missing from TCRdb's copy, which holds only in-frame ones; the method was immunoSEQ multiplex PCR. This sample has approximately 200,000 clones, with almost 90% found just once. The TCR sequence derives from a woman in her fifties or sixties with acute or convalescent COVID-19. The rearrangement links TRBV15 to TRBJ1-2; 9 bases match TRBD1. The sequencing sample was made of peripheral blood. The CDR3 here is CATSTPARGQGYNHDGYTF. DNA of the CDR3: TGTGCCACCAGCACCCCCGCTAGGGGACAGGGATACAACCACGATGGCTACACCTTC.